A selection of T cell receptor beta chains follows, all from one sample in a study of blood T cells in healthy people across ages. One entry per CDR3 protein, called by TCRdb with MiXCR from the 5' RACE reads. This table has about 1.1 million distinct CDR3 sequences, roughly two fifths appearing once. Sequenced: blood. These receptors all stem from a man in his late teens or twenties in good health. CDR3s include the opening cysteine and the closing phenylalanine or tryptophan. A D gene is named only where the DNA matches it firmly. Clone size is shown for a subset of rows, as once, few, many or a class of expanded clone.

cdr3_aa cdr3_nt j_call d_call clone_size cdr3_length v_call
CASSAQLTGRETQYF TGTGCCAGCAGCGCTCAACTCACAGGGCGGGAGACCCAGTACTTC TRBJ2-5 - - 15 TRBV2
CASSELHGSPLHF TGTGCCAGCAGTGAATTACACGGATCACCCCTCCACTTT TRBJ1-6 - - 13 TRBV25-1
CASSFAHTDTQYF TGTGCCAGCAGCTTCGCCCACACAGATACGCAGTATTTT TRBJ2-3 - many 13 TRBV12-3/TRBV12-4
CASSARAGGLNTEAFF TGCGCCAGCAGCGCTAGGGCAGGCGGTTTGAACACTGAAGCTTTCTTT TRBJ1-1 - - 16 TRBV5-1
CASSLADTPLNEQYF TGCGCCAGCAGCTTGGCGGACACCCCGTTGAATGAGCAGTACTTC TRBJ2-5 - - 15 TRBV5-1
CASRNFSGGLTDTQYF TGTGCCAGCAGGAATTTTAGCGGGGGGCTCACAGATACGCAGTATTTT TRBJ2-3 TRBD2 - 16 TRBV6-1
CASSWAETGELFF TGTGCCAGCAGTTGGGCAGAGACCGGGGAGCTGTTTTTT TRBJ2-2 - - 13 TRBV6-5
CASSAFRDKQYF TGTGCCAGCAGCGCCTTTCGAGACAAGCAGTACTTC TRBJ2-7 - once 12 TRBV2
CASSAQGMDEKLFF TGTGCCAGCAGTGCCCAGGGCATGGATGAAAAACTGTTTTTT TRBJ1-4 - few 14 TRBV6-5
CASSQEGQGAGNTGELFF TGCGCCAGCAGCCAAGAGGGACAGGGGGCGGGGAACACCGGGGAGCTGTTTTTT TRBJ2-2 TRBD1 - 18 TRBV4-1
CASVPPGQTSTDTQYF TGTGCCAGCGTGCCGCCGGGACAGACAAGCACAGATACGCAGTATTTT TRBJ2-3 TRBD1 - 16 TRBV28
CASSGPAGSSYNEQFF TGTGCCAGCAGTGGGCCCGCAGGGAGCTCCTACAATGAGCAGTTCTTC TRBJ2-1 - - 16 TRBV2
CASSIEATLHTF TGTGCCAGTAGTATCGAGGCAACCCTACACACCTTC TRBJ1-2 - - 12 TRBV19
CASSVGESGEGQYF TGTGCCAGCAGCGTAGGTGAGAGCGGCGAAGGGCAGTATTTT TRBJ2-3 - few 14 TRBV9
CASSLRVRGAHYGYTF TGCGCCAGCAGCCTAAGGGTACGGGGAGCCCACTATGGCTACACCTTC TRBJ1-2 - - 16 TRBV4-1
CASSADWDRGNYGYTF TGTGCCAGCAGCGCCGACTGGGACAGAGGAAACTATGGCTACACCTTC TRBJ1-2 TRBD1 - 16 TRBV6-1
CASRPSSGGGQETQYF TGCGCCAGCCGGCCAAGTAGCGGGGGGGGACAAGAGACCCAGTACTTC TRBJ2-5 TRBD2 - 16 TRBV5-1
CSARGVKGNQPQHF TGCAGTGCTAGAGGTGTAAAGGGTAATCAGCCCCAGCATTTT TRBJ1-5 - - 14 TRBV20-1
CASSDPYWTGDEQYF TGTGCCAGCAGTGACCCATATTGGACAGGGGACGAGCAGTACTTC TRBJ2-7 TRBD1 - 15 TRBV2
CAVRGTGLGTDTQYF TGTGCCGTAAGAGGGACAGGGCTAGGCACAGATACGCAGTATTTT TRBJ2-3 TRBD1 many 15 TRBV10-3
CSASPSNEKLFF TGCAGTGCTAGTCCCAGTAATGAAAAACTGTTTTTT TRBJ1-4 - few 12 TRBV20-1
CSVEAGAGGYGYTF TGCAGCGTGGAAGCCGGCGCGGGGGGCTATGGCTACACCTTC TRBJ1-2 - - 14 TRBV29-1
CASSLEGQKNTGELFF TGTGCCAGCAGCTTAGAAGGGCAAAAGAACACCGGGGAGCTGTTTTTT TRBJ2-2 - - 16 TRBV11-1
CAWSVFSKVPYEQYF TGTGCCTGGAGTGTATTCAGTAAAGTTCCCTACGAGCAGTACTTC TRBJ2-7 - few 15 TRBV30
CASSYRTGNSKQPQHF TGTGCCAGCAGTTACAGGACAGGAAATAGCAAGCAGCCCCAGCATTTT TRBJ1-5 TRBD1 - 16 TRBV6-6
CASSEFDRGSENIQYF TGTGCCAGCAGTGAATTTGACAGGGGATCGGAAAACATTCAGTACTTC TRBJ2-4 TRBD1 - 16 TRBV25-1
CASSDVELSGYTF TGTGCCAGCAGTGACGTCGAGCTAAGTGGCTACACCTTC TRBJ1-2 - - 13 TRBV6-2/TRBV6-3
CAITEPGGEAFF TGTGCCATCACGGAACCAGGAGGTGAAGCTTTCTTT TRBJ1-1 - - 12 TRBV10-3
CASSRTRYTGESGEKLFF TGTGCCAGCAGCAGAACCCGTTATACAGGGGAGTCGGGAGAAAAACTGTTTTTT TRBJ1-4 TRBD1 - 18 TRBV5-5
CASSQDAGANYGYTF TGCGCCAGCAGCCAAGACGCAGGAGCTAACTATGGCTACACCTTC TRBJ1-2 - - 15 TRBV4-1
CATYGTNTEAFF TGTGCCACATACGGGACTAACACTGAAGCTTTCTTT TRBJ1-1 - once 12 TRBV9
CASSLPLDRVMTGELFF TGTGCCAGTAGCTTACCTCTGGACAGGGTGATGACCGGGGAGCTGTTTTTT TRBJ2-2 TRBD1 - 17 TRBV19
CASSHSRWREQFF TGTGCCAGCAGCCATAGCCGATGGCGGGAGCAGTTCTTC TRBJ2-1 - few 13 TRBV14
CAITSQGATGELFF TGTGCCATCACCTCACAGGGGGCTACCGGGGAGCTGTTTTTT TRBJ2-2 TRBD1 - 14 TRBV10-3
CAWGYGYTF TGTGCCTGGGGGTATGGCTACACCTTC TRBJ1-2 - few 9 TRBV30
CASSWLAATGTQYF TGTGCCAGCAGTTGGTTGGCGGCCACAGGTACGCAGTATTTT TRBJ2-3 - - 14 TRBV27
CASSGGFYNEQFF TGTGCCAGCAGCGGGGGCTTTTACAATGAGCAGTTCTTC TRBJ2-1 - many 13 TRBV6-2/TRBV6-3
CASSVVQGNEQFF TGTGCCAGCAGCGTCGTACAGGGAAATGAGCAGTTCTTC TRBJ2-1 - many 13 TRBV5-5
CAIGHGQNYGYTF TGTGCCATCGGTCACGGACAGAACTATGGCTACACCTTC TRBJ1-2 - - 13 TRBV10-3
CAVGLGATSGANVLTF TGTGCCGTCGGACTAGGTGCCACCTCTGGGGCCAACGTCCTGACTTTC TRBJ2-6 TRBD2 many 16 TRBV10-3
CASSYWTHEITGELFF TGTGCCAGCAGTTATTGGACCCACGAAATCACCGGGGAGCTGTTTTTT TRBJ2-2 - - 16 TRBV6-5
CASSTDRASQPQHF TGTGCCAGCAGTACCGACAGGGCCAGTCAGCCCCAGCATTTT TRBJ1-5 TRBD1 - 14 TRBV28
CAMRTGGPGELFF TGTGCCATGCGGACAGGGGGCCCCGGGGAGCTGTTTTTT TRBJ2-2 TRBD1 - 13 TRBV10-3
CASSQEPVPDEQFF TGTGCCAGCAGCCAAGAGCCTGTCCCGGATGAGCAGTTCTTC TRBJ2-1 - - 14 TRBV4-2
CSVEVQGWADTQYF TGCAGCGTTGAAGTACAAGGGTGGGCAGATACGCAGTATTTT TRBJ2-3 - once 14 TRBV29-1
CASSLAGRLSTDTQYF TGTGCCAGCAGCTTAGCCGGCAGACTTAGCACAGATACGCAGTATTTT TRBJ2-3 - - 16 TRBV7-6
CATSDGGSGNYGYTF TGTGCCACCAGTGATGGAGGTTCGGGGAACTATGGCTACACCTTC TRBJ1-2 - - 15 TRBV24-1